This T cell receptor (beta chain) was documented in a study of cytomegalovirus exposure and HLA in healthy donors. Study-wide results and limits: Later analysis revealed greater clonal expansion in HLA-associated TCR beta chains than in equally common others. TCR sequences were mostly rare, though some public TCRs occurred in many donors.

CDR3 length: 18 amino acids. Germline V gene lookup returns CDR1 LGHNA and CDR2 YSLEER. The trim removed 0 bases at V and 0 bases at J, leaving 8 bases unmatched. The PCR employed 60 Vbeta primers together with 13 Jbeta primers. Sequencing was performed with immunoSEQ multiplex PCR; in TCRdb, only in-frame clones are kept and a portion is missing. The sample comprises 200,000 to 250,000 clones, 60% to 85% of which are singletons, and 15% to 19% rests with the top ten. With respect to this clone: Antigen specificity is unknown.

This chain connects TRBV4-3 to TRBJ2-7, with TRBD2 identical over 10 bases. The clonotype originates from a man aged 35 to 55 in good health and CMV-seronegative. Sequenced: PBMCs. This CDR3 is CASSQDRLAGASSYEQYF. The DNA for the CDR3 is TGCGCCAGCAGCCAAGATCGCCTAGCGGGGGCGAGCTCCTACGAGCAGTACTTC.